This T cell receptor beta chain is drawn from a study of neoadjuvant nivolumab and ipilimumab in lung cancer. The wider study: Patients got nivolumab 3 mg/kg on days 1, 15 and 29; combination added ipilimumab 1 mg/kg day 1. Regarding the study as a whole: Resected-tumor TCR richness correlated positively with pretherapy blood richness. Resected tumors had greater TCR richness and clonality than uninvolved lung. Only two of four nivolumab-treated tumors gained richness and clonality by surgery.

Method: immunoSEQ multiplex PCR; TCRdb's copy keeps in-frame clones and lacks some. The table lists some 50,000 clones, around 88% of them singletons. Germline V lookup: CDR1 SGHRS, CDR2 YFSETQ. Trimming pared 5 bases from V and 7 bases from J, leaving 15 bases between. The CDR3 sequence is 14 residues long. In regard to this clone: What it binds is unknown.

This chain joins TRBV5-1 and TRBJ2-2; D possibly corresponds to TRBD2 (6 bases). The sample here was blood, taken before neoadjuvant nivolumab, alone or with ipilimumab. This sequence originates from an adult with non-small cell lung cancer. Some clones in this sample may be carry-over from other donors' samples. The CDR3 DNA is TGCGCCAGCAGAAAAGGCCCGGGGGACGGGGAGCTGTTTTTT. Translated, it gives CASRKGPGDGELFF.